This TCR beta chain is drawn from a study of cytomegalovirus exposure and HLA in healthy donors. Both 60 Vbeta primers and 13 Jbeta primers went into the PCR. Clones were sequenced by immunoSEQ multiplex PCR, and TCRdb holds only the in-frame ones, with some missing. Of 97,000 or so clones in the sample, more than 60% were seen once. Trimming took off 0 bases at V and 8 bases at J, with 11 bases between the two ends. The germline CDR1 and CDR2 sequences are SGHTA and FQGTGA. This CDR3 spans 13 amino acids. Whole-study findings and limits: Donors belonging to an Asian-associated ancestry cluster reportedly showed fewer N-insertions in productive TCRs than the roughly 670-donor mean, according to what a later analysis found.

Of note for this clone: No antigen is known for it.

V gene TRBV7-3 combines with J gene TRBJ2-7, with D perhaps TRBD2 (5 bases). Specimen: PBMCs. The clonotype comes from a man aged 50-59 years in good health and CMV-seronegative. The CDR3 sequence: CASSLTTREQQYF. CDR3 nucleotides: TGTGCCAGCAGCTTAACTACTAGAGAACAGCAGTACTTC. The variable domain in full, completed from reference TRBV7-3 and TRBJ2-7, reads GAGVSQTPSNKVTEKGKYVELRCDPISGHTALYWYRQSLGQGPEFLIYFQGTGAADDSGLPNDRFFAVRPEGSVSTLKIQRTERGDSAVYLCASSLTTREQQYFGPGTRLTVT.